The 32 T cell receptor beta chains below come from one sample, sequenced in a study of T cells in Graves' hyperthyroidism and ophthalmopathy (dated by TCRdb to about 2019). The library was made by multiplex PCR. The reads were generated on an Illumina HiSeq 2000. Amplification of TCR beta CDR3 regions was carried out from RNA transcripts. A first-round RT-PCR of the TCR CDR3 used the HTBI primer set with the Qiagen OneStep RT-PCR kit. The public reads were reprocessed in TCRdb via fastp at Q25 and MiXCR, keeping in-frame beta chains. One record per CDR3 amino acid sequence lists the most common genes and DNA. For this sample there are fewer than 250,000 distinct CDR3 sequences; 15% to 20% appear just once. Of the sample, around 30% is held by the ten largest clones. The sequenced sample was blood. These receptors all come from a woman aged 18-29 years with Graves' ophthalmopathy.

This clonotype came up many times. CDR3: CSARNKDSPYNEQFF. The DNA for the CDR3 is TGCAGTGCTAGAAATAAGGACAGTCCCTACAATGAGCAGTTCTTC. J is TRBJ2-1 and V is TRBV20-1, with D maybe TRBD1 (6 bases). The CDR3 contains 15 residues. Germline V gene data show CDR1 as DFQATT and CDR2 as SNEGSKA (reference sequence). Trimming removed 2 bases at V and 2 bases at J, with 13 bases between.

The chain carries TRBV5-4 and TRBJ2-7; TRBD2 matches 16 bases. With 0 bases clipped from V and 5 bases from J, the junction kept 2 bases outside the gene matches. The CDR3 totals 16 residues. Per germline, CDR1 SGHNT and CDR2 YYREEE (reference sequence). CDR3 protein: CASSLDGTSGGDEQYF. In nucleotides, the CDR3 is TGTGCCAGCAGCTTGGATGGGACTAGCGGGGGGGACGAGCAGTACTTC.

Ten or more counts support this clonotype. The V call is TRBV28, the J call TRBJ1-4, with a weak D call TRBD1 (6 bases). The germline V and J ends were trimmed by 9 bases and 8 bases, with 25 bases remaining between them. The CDR3 totals 16 residues. Germline values: CDR1 MDHEN, CDR2 SYDVKM. CDR3 protein: CASRSLNRAPVEKLFF. CDR3 DNA: TGTGCCAGTCGATCACTAAACAGGGCCCCTGTGGAAAAACTGTTTTTT.

This clonotype was counted many times. The genes are TRBV7-9 and TRBJ1-5; D perhaps matches TRBD1 (6 bases). The germline V gene has CDR1 SEHNR and CDR2 FQNEAQ (reference sequence). The CDR3 is made up of 18 amino acids. Trimming took off 2 bases at V and 0 bases at J, with 17 bases between the two ends. CDR3 residues: CASSLSVGTPHSNQPQHF. The CDR3 DNA is TGTGCCAGCAGCTTATCAGTCGGGACACCCCATAGCAATCAGCCCCAGCATTTT. The whole variable domain, remainder taken from reference TRBV7-9 and TRBJ1-5, is DTGVSQNPRHKITKRGQNVTFRCDPISEHNRLYWYRQTLGQGPEFLTYFQNEAQLEKSRLLSDRFSAERPKGSFSTLEIQRTEQGDSAMYLCASSLSVGTPHSNQPQHFGDGTRLSIL.

This clonotype turned up a few times. The genes are TRBV24-1 and TRBJ2-1, with D perhaps TRBD1 or TRBD2 (5 bases each). Trimming took off 5 bases at V and 4 bases at J, with 11 bases between the two ends. The CDR3 is 14 residues long. Looked up from germline, CDR1 is KGHDR and CDR2 is SFDVKD. The CDR3 loop reads CATSGGVGYNEQFF. CDR3 nucleotides: TGTGCCACCAGTGGAGGGGTCGGTTACAATGAGCAGTTCTTC.

This clonotype was detected ten times or more. The chain is built from TRBV2 and TRBJ2-7; 7 bases fit TRBD2. The germline CDR1 and CDR2 sequences are SNHLY and FYNNEI. The CDR3 covers 16 residues. Unmatched junction bases numbered 19, after V lost 2 bases and J lost 12 bases. The CDR3: CASSEWWRESSIGPYF. The CDR3 region has the DNA TGTGCCAGCAGTGAATGGTGGCGGGAGAGTAGTATCGGGCCGTACTTC.

This clonotype was recorded at least ten times. The gene calls are TRBV5-8 and TRBJ2-3, with D unresolved. V was pared by 3 bases and J by 0 bases, with 14 bases between. The CDR3 spans 16 residues. Germline V CDR1 and CDR2: SGHTS, YDEGEE. CDR3 coding DNA: TGTGCCAGCAGCTCAAAACTCACGGGTAGCACAGATACGCAGTATTTT. This sequence encodes CASSSKLTGSTDTQYF.

The V and J genes are TRBV28 and TRBJ2-7; 11 bases line up with TRBD1. CDR1 is MDHEN and CDR2 is SYDVKM in the germline V gene. This CDR3 has 14 residues. The junction had 4 bases not matched to a gene; V was cut back by 6 bases and J by 3 bases. The DNA of the CDR3 is TGTGCCAGCAGGCCTGGGACAGGGGGCTACGAGCAGTACTTC. This sequence encodes CASRPGTGGYEQYF.

This clonotype has ten or more counts. The chain recombines TRBV30 with TRBJ2-7, with 9 bases aligning to TRBD1. This CDR3 comprises 14 residues. CDR1 and CDR2 (germline): GTSNPN, SVGIG (reference sequence). The V segment lost 4 bases and the J segment 0 bases; nucleotides outside the gene matches: 4. DNA of the CDR3: TGTGCCTGGAACCGGGACAGGGTCTCCTACGAGCAGTACTTC. It encodes CAWNRDRVSYEQYF.

V is TRBV12-3 or TRBV12-4 and J is TRBJ2-2; 9 positions match TRBD1. The CDR3 runs to 17 residues. V lost 7 bases, J lost 4 bases, and 13 bases stayed unmatched. For the CDR3, the DNA is TGTGCCAGCACCCCGGGTTTCGGACAGGGGATCACCGGGGAGCTGTTTTTT. It codes for CASTPGFGQGITGELFF.

The chain recombines TRBV4-2 with TRBJ2-1; 10 nucleotides align to TRBD1. The CDR3 is made up of 15 amino acids. Losses at the gene ends were 3 bases for V and 8 bases for J; bases not matched to a gene: 7. Germline CDR1 LGHNA, CDR2 YNFKEQ. CDR3 region: CASSQGETGGDEQFF. The CDR3 DNA reads TGTGCCAGCAGCCAGGGGGAGACAGGGGGCGATGAGCAGTTCTTC.

This clonotype was recorded many times. V gene TRBV5-4 combines with J gene TRBJ1-5, with D possibly matching TRBD1 (5 bases). The CDR3 length is 15 residues. Germline CDR1 is SGHNT and CDR2 is YYREEE (reference sequence). Trimming pared 4 bases from V and 6 bases from J, leaving 17 bases between. CDR3 amino acids: CASSPGTGKGQPQHF. DNA for the CDR3: TGTGCCAGCAGCCCGGGGACGGGGAAAGGTCAGCCCCAGCATTTT.

This clonotype came up many times. The CDR3 DNA reads as TGTGCCAGCAGTGGACCTGGACATGGTTATGGCTACACCTTC. It yields the protein CASSGPGHGYGYTF. The V gene is TRBV12-3 or TRBV12-4, the J gene TRBJ1-2; D may be TRBD1 (5 bases). V gave up 5 bases and J gave up 5 bases, with 15 bases separating them. The CDR3 is 14 amino acids.

J is TRBJ2-5 and V is TRBV7-8; 7 bases are shared with TRBD2. Germline values: CDR1 SGHVS, CDR2 FQNEAQ. The ends lost 1 base at V and 5 bases at J; junction bases unmatched: 7. CDR3 length: 15 amino acids. CDR3 residues: CASSLVGGSLETQYF. DNA for the CDR3: TGTGCCAGCAGCTTAGTCGGCGGGAGTTTGGAGACCCAGTACTTC. The full variable domain, rest sourced from reference TRBV7-8 and TRBJ2-5, is GAGVSQSPRYKVAKRGQDVALRCDPISGHVSLFWYQQALGQGPEFLTYFQNEAQLDKSGLPSDRFFAERPEGSVSTLKIQRTQQEDSAVYLCASSLVGGSLETQYFGPGTRLLVL.

This clonotype was found many times. This chain links TRBV18 with TRBJ2-7, with D possibly matching TRBD2 (6 bases). Deletions cut 5 bases from V and 6 bases from J, with 14 bases between. Germline lookup yields CDR1 KGHSH and CDR2 LQKENI. The CDR3 spans 13 residues. This CDR3 reads CASSDRRDGEQYF. As DNA, the CDR3 is TGTGCCAGCTCAGATCGGCGGGACGGCGAGCAGTACTTC.

At least ten counts were recorded for this clonotype. The chain has TRBV2 and TRBJ1-5, with D unclear. V was cut by 6 bases and J by 5 bases, with 20 bases left in between. CDR3 size: 16 residues. Germline CDR1 is SNHLY and CDR2 is FYNNEI. The CDR3 DNA reads as TGTGCCAGCAGCAGCTCTCGGGGTAGAAACGATCAGCCCCAGCATTTT. It codes for CASSSSRGRNDQPQHF.

This clonotype has just a few counts. The chain employs TRBV19 and TRBJ1-1; D not certain. Germline V lookup: CDR1 LNHDA, CDR2 SQIVND (reference sequence). CDR3 length equals 14 residues. V gave up 5 bases and J gave up 0 bases, with 10 bases separating them. The CDR3 coding sequence is TGTGCCAGTAGTGAGGACCGTTTGAACACTGAAGCTTTCTTT. It encodes CASSEDRLNTEAFF.

This clonotype was seen ten or more times. This rearrangement joins TRBV2 to TRBJ2-1; 8 nucleotides align to TRBD1. CDR3 size: 14 residues. With 7 bases clipped from V and 8 bases from J, the junction kept 10 bases outside the gene matches. CDR1 and CDR2 (germline): SNHLY, FYNNEI. The DNA for the CDR3 is TGTGCCAGCATCCCGGACAGGGTTGTCGATGAGCAGTTCTTC. It yields the protein CASIPDRVVDEQFF.

This clonotype has ten or more counts. The V and J genes are TRBV27 and TRBJ2-5; 8 bases line up with TRBD1. CDR3 length: 15 amino acids. From germline, CDR1 is MNHEY and CDR2 SMNVEV (reference sequence). V gave up 1 base and J gave up 4 bases; unmatched junction bases: 5. The CDR3 region has the DNA TGTGCCAGCAGTTTATTCACAGGGGGTGGAGAGACCCAGTACTTC. Its protein product is CASSLFTGGGETQYF.

Ten or more counts support this clonotype. The chain joins TRBV12-3 or TRBV12-4 to TRBJ1-2; 9 bases are shared with TRBD1. V dropped 5 bases and J dropped 6; count of bases not matched to a gene: 10. This CDR3 comprises 15 residues. The CDR3 loop is CASSTPGTGWDGYTF. For the CDR3, the DNA is TGTGCCAGCAGTACCCCAGGGACAGGGTGGGATGGCTACACCTTC.

This clonotype was recorded at least ten times. V gene TRBV4-3 combines with J gene TRBJ2-5; D remains unclear. Trimming took off 0 bases at V and 2 bases at J, with 7 bases between the two ends. CDR1 and CDR2 from the germline V gene are LGHNA and YSLEER. This CDR3 spans 14 amino acids. The CDR3 bases are TGCGCCAGCAGCCAAGATGCCCTACAAGAGACCCAGTACTTC. Its translation is CASSQDALQETQYF.

The table lists this clonotype with many counts. The chain is built from TRBV7-2 and TRBJ2-7, with 9 bases lining up with TRBD1. Germline assignment: CDR1 SGHTA and CDR2 FQGNSA. Trimming removed 2 bases from V and 0 bases from J; junction bases left unmatched: 5. There are 16 residues in the CDR3. CDR3 sequence (DNA): TGTGCCAGCAGCTTACTGGGACAGGGTTACTCCTACGAGCAGTACTTC. Amino acid sequence: CASSLLGQGYSYEQYF.

This clonotype has a count of ten or more. The chain is built from TRBV10-3 and TRBJ2-7, with 9 bases matching TRBD1. The CDR3 is 12 amino acids. Germline lookup yields CDR1 ENHRY and CDR2 SYGVKD. J was trimmed by 3 bases and V by 6 bases; bases with no gene match: 0. The CDR3 nucleotides are TGTGCCATCAGGGACAGGGGCTACGAGCAGTACTTC. This codes for CAIRDRGYEQYF.

This clonotype was detected a few times. The chain couples TRBV5-6 to TRBJ2-2; 8 bases map to TRBD1. The CDR3 has 17 amino acids. Germline CDR1 is SGHDT and CDR2 is YYEEEE. J gave up 5 bases and V 1 base, and 10 bases lay outside the gene matches. The DNA of the CDR3 is TGTGCCAGCAGCTTGATGGCAGGGACAGGCCTTACCGGGGAGCTGTTTTTT. Translating it yields CASSLMAGTGLTGELFF.

The gene calls are TRBV7-3 and TRBJ2-7; the match to TRBD2 covers 11 bases. The CDR3 has 19 amino acids. Germline V gene data show CDR1 as SGHTA and CDR2 as FQGTGA. V lost 5 bases, J lost 0 bases, and 15 bases stayed unmatched. Written as DNA, the CDR3 is TGTGCCAGCAGCCCCTCAACTAGCGGGAGTTTTCGAAGCTCCTACGAGCAGTACTTC. Translating it yields CASSPSTSGSFRSSYEQYF. Drawing the rest from reference TRBV7-3 and TRBJ2-7, the complete variable domain is GAGVSQTPSNKVTEKGKYVELRCDPISGHTALYWYRQSLGQGPEFLIYFQGTGAADDSGLPNDRFFAVRPEGSVSTLKIQRTERGDSAVYLCASSPSTSGSFRSSYEQYFGPGTRLTVT.

In its sample, this clonotype was seen many times. The V and J genes are TRBV18 and TRBJ1-1; 11 nucleotides align to TRBD1. Germline V lookup: CDR1 KGHSH, CDR2 LQKENI. Trimming at V came to 3 bases and at J to 5 bases, leaving 11 bases not matched to a gene. The CDR3 is 17 residues long. CDR3 loop: CASSPLRTDRGHTEAFF. In DNA, the CDR3 is TGTGCCAGCTCACCTTTACGAACGGACAGGGGGCATACTGAAGCTTTCTTT. The full variable domain, its missing parts supplied by reference TRBV18 and TRBJ1-1, is NAGVMQNPRHLVRRRGQEARLRCSPMKGHSHVYWYRQLPEEGLKFMVYLQKENIIDESGMPKERFSAEFPKEGPSILRIQQVVRGDSAAYFCASSPLRTDRGHTEAFFGQGTRLTVV.

This clonotype was seen more than once but under ten times. The V gene is TRBV2, the J gene TRBJ1-5, with D possibly TRBD1 on 6 matching bases. The CDR3 extends over 15 amino acids. The germline CDR1 and CDR2 sequences are SNHLY and FYNNEI. V shed 6 bases and J shed 0 bases, with 12 bases lying between them. Here the CDR3 DNA reads TGTGCCAGCAGACTACAGGGTTTTAGCAATCAGCCCCAGCATTTT. Protein sequence: CASRLQGFSNQPQHF.

The J gene is TRBJ2-7, the V gene TRBV28, with 9 bases aligning to TRBD2. Germline CDR1 and CDR2: MDHEN and SYDVKM. CDR3 length: 14 amino acids. Trimming removed 5 bases from V and 5 bases from J; junction bases left unmatched: 7. In DNA, the CDR3 is TGTGCCAGCAGTGCATCTAGCGGGAATAACGAGCAGTACTTC. Protein: CASSASSGNNEQYF.

This clonotype showed up many times. The chain couples TRBV9 to TRBJ2-7; maybe TRBD2 (5 bases). Per the germline V gene, CDR1 is SGDLS and CDR2 is YYNGEE. Deletions cut 4 bases from V and 3 bases from J, with 17 bases between. This CDR3 has 15 amino acids. The CDR3 protein is CASSPGGVFGYEQYF. Here the CDR3 DNA reads TGTGCCAGCAGCCCCGGAGGAGTTTTTGGCTACGAGCAGTACTTC.

Worth noting for this clonotype: This sequence may be a read error, since a much larger clone differs from it by one base. The V and J genes are TRBV7-2 and TRBJ2-3; 7 nucleotides agree with TRBD2. Per the germline V gene, CDR1 is SGHTA and CDR2 is FQGNSA. The CDR3 is 15 residues long. V shed 5 bases, J shed 10 bases, and the junction held 15 bases outside the gene matches. CDR3 in amino acids: CASSEPGGTWDAQYF. CDR3 DNA: TGTGCCAGCAGCGAGCCCGGGGGGACTTGGGATGCGCAGTATTTT.

J is TRBJ2-2 and V is TRBV12-3 or TRBV12-4, with D uncertain. CDR3 length: 13 residues. With 8 bases removed from V and 10 bases from J, the gap between germline ends came to 17 bases. CDR3: CASGPADAEELFF. The CDR3 DNA follows: TGTGCCAGCGGTCCAGCAGACGCCGAGGAGCTGTTTTTT.

This clonotype was picked up many times. The chain carries TRBV6-1 and TRBJ2-3, with D hard to call. Per germline, CDR1 MNHNS and CDR2 SASEGT. Trimming removed 7 bases at V and 2 bases at J, with 10 bases between. The CDR3 consists of 13 residues. The CDR3 sequence is CASISPFTDTQYF. The CDR3 bases are TGTGCCAGCATCTCGCCGTTCACAGATACGCAGTATTTT.